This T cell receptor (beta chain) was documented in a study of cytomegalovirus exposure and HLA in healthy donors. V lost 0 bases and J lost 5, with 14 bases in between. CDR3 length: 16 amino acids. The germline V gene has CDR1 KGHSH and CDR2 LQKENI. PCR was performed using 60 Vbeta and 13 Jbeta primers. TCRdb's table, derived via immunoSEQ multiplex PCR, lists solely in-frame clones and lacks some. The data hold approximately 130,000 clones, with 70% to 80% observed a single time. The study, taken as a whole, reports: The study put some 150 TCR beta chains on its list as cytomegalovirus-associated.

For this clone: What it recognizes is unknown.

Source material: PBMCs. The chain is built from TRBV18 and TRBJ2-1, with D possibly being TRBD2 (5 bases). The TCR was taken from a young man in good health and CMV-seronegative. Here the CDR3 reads CASSPPKPTGNNEQFF. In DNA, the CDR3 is TGTGCCAGCTCACCACCGAAGCCAACGGGGAACAATGAGCAGTTCTTC.